A selection of T cell receptor beta chains follows, all from one sample in a study of blood T cell repertoires in COVID-19. Profiling relied on immunoSEQ multiplex PCR, and the TCRdb table lists in-frame clones only, not all of them. Of 120,000 to 150,000 clones in the sample, around 85% are singletons; the top ten hold less than 7%. Sequenced sample: PBMCs or T cells enriched from blood (not recorded which). The receptors were sampled from a woman aged 40 to 55 who had recovered from COVID-19. The CDR3 runs from the conserved cysteine through the conserved F or W. The D gene is left open where the match is weak. For some rows the clone size is stated as once, few or many, or as a class when expanded; others skip it.

>TRBJ2-7|NA|TRBV2|TRBD2
CASRPGLASEQYF
TGTGCCAGCAGGCCGGGACTAGCAAGCGAGCAGTACTTC
>TRBJ2-7|NA|TRBV29-1|TRBD1
CSVVKGAGDEQYF
TGCAGCGTTGTAAAGGGGGCAGGAGACGAGCAGTACTTC
>TRBJ2-1|NA|TRBV5-1|TRBD1
CASSPTGVTYNEQFF
TGCGCCAGCAGCCCCACAGGGGTCACCTACAATGAGCAGTTCTTC
>TRBJ1-4|NA|TRBV5-1|NA
CASSFDSSTNEKLFF
TGCGCCAGCAGCTTTGACAGTTCAACTAATGAAAAACTGTTTTTT
>TRBJ2-1|NA|TRBV11-3|NA
CASSSRSGAYNEQFF
TGTGCCAGCAGCTCCCGTAGCGGTGCCTACAATGAGCAGTTCTTC
>TRBJ1-3|NA|TRBV19|NA
CASSMGAGNTIYF
TGTGCCAGTAGTATGGGAGCTGGAAACACCATATATTTT
>TRBJ2-5|NA|TRBV21-1|NA
CASSKVGLGINFSPTSVWQETQYF
NA
>TRBJ2-1|NA|TRBV12-3/TRBV12-4|TRBD2
CASSLGLAGEQFF
TGTGCCAGCAGCCTGGGGCTAGCGGGGGAGCAGTTCTTC
>TRBJ1-1|few|TRBV7-9|TRBD1
CASSLVGQGAGEAFF
TGTGCCAGCAGCTTAGTCGGACAGGGGGCTGGGGAAGCTTTCTTT
>TRBJ2-7|NA|TRBV2|NA
CASGEVELLPSYEQYF
TGTGCCAGCGGCGAGGTAGAACTCCTACCTTCCTACGAGCAGTACTTC
>TRBJ2-1|NA|TRBV27|NA
CASSTGVGEQFF
TGTGCCAGCTCAACGGGAGTGGGTGAGCAGTTCTTC
>TRBJ1-2|NA|TRBV27|TRBD1
CASSPKTTGDYGYTF
TGTGCCAGCAGTCCGAAAACGACAGGGGACTATGGCTACACCTTC
>TRBJ2-3|once|TRBV3-1/TRBV3-2|NA
CASSPGEGADTQYF
TGTGCCAGCAGCCCCGGAGAAGGTGCAGATACGCAGTATTTT
>TRBJ1-3|NA|TRBV7-7|NA
CASSLHWEGERNTIYF
TGTGCTAGCAGCTTACATTGGGAGGGAGAGCGGAACACCATATATTTT
>TRBJ1-2|NA|TRBV6-5|NA
CASRDITGYTF
TGTGCCAGCCGGGACATCACTGGCTACACCTTC
>TRBJ2-1|NA|TRBV2|TRBD2
CASSEARPSGGQDEQFF
TGTGCCAGCAGTGAAGCGCGACCTAGCGGGGGGCAGGATGAGCAGTTCTTC
>TRBJ2-7|few|TRBV16|NA
CASSPKYRVSYEQYF
TGTGCCAGCAGCCCGAAGTACAGGGTCTCCTACGAGCAGTACTTC
>TRBJ1-6|NA|TRBV14|NA
CASSQAGDSPLHF
TGTGCCAGCAGCCAAGCCGGGGATTCACCCCTCCACTTT
>TRBJ2-7|NA|TRBV4-1|TRBD2
CASSQVAGLSYEQYF
TGCGCCAGCAGCCAAGTAGCGGGACTCTCCTACGAGCAGTACTTC
>TRBJ2-7|NA|TRBV4-1|TRBD2
CASSSGTSGDEQYF
TGCGCCAGCAGCTCTGGGACTAGCGGGGACGAGCAGTACTTC
>TRBJ2-1|NA|TRBV27|NA
CASRSLSNEQFF
TGTGCCAGCAGGTCACTATCTAATGAGCAGTTCTTC
>TRBJ2-7|NA|TRBV4-1|NA
CASSQLRVSYEQYF
TGCGCCAGCAGCCAACTGCGGGTATCCTACGAGCAGTACTTC
>TRBJ2-5|few|TRBV5-1|TRBD1
CASSLAVGTGQETQYF
TGCGCCAGCAGCTTGGCCGTCGGGACAGGTCAAGAGACCCAGTACTTC
>TRBJ1-3|NA|TRBV7-8|NA
CASSPHSGNTIYF
TGTGCCAGCAGCCCCCATTCTGGAAACACCATATATTTT
>TRBJ2-2|NA|TRBV18|TRBD1
CASSPRQGGELFF
TGTGCCAGCTCACCTCGACAGGGCGGGGAGCTGTTTTTT
>TRBJ1-1|few|TRBV7-6|TRBD1
CASSLQGEWDTEAFF
TGTGCCAGCAGCCTACAGGGGGAGTGGGACACTGAAGCTTTCTTT
>TRBJ1-4|NA|TRBV7-8|NA
CASSLDPGEKLFF
TGTGCCAGCAGCTTAGACCCGGGGGAAAAACTGTTTTTT
>TRBJ1-1|NA|TRBV12-3/TRBV12-4|NA
CASSGTLNTEAFF
TGTGCCAGCAGTGGCACCTTGAACACTGAAGCTTTCTTT
>TRBJ2-1|NA|TRBV4-1|TRBD2
CASSQGGASGPSYNEQFF
TGCGCCAGCAGCCAAGGGGGGGCTAGCGGGCCCTCCTACAATGAGCAGTTCTTC
>TRBJ1-2|NA|TRBV7-9|TRBD1
CASSPNDRDYGYTF
TGTGCCAGCAGCCCCAATGACAGGGACTATGGCTACACCTTC
>TRBJ1-2|once|TRBV18|NA
CASSPPANYGYTF
TGTGCCAGCTCACCCCCAGCGAACTATGGCTACACCTTC
>TRBJ1-4|NA|TRBV10-3|TRBD1
CAISAGGNRGDEKLFF
TGTGCCATCAGTGCGGGGGGGAACAGGGGTGATGAAAAACTGTTTTTT
>TRBJ1-1|few|TRBV12-3/TRBV12-4|NA
CASSRDSGTEAFF
TGTGCCAGCAGCCGTGACAGTGGCACTGAAGCTTTCTTT
>TRBJ1-1|NA|TRBV3-1/TRBV3-2|TRBD1
CASSQGRWDRTTFF
TGTGCCAGCAGCCAAGGACGGTGGGACAGAACGACTTTCTTT
>TRBJ2-1|medium-sized|TRBV6-4|TRBD1
CASSEKGTGGYNEQFF
TGTGCCAGCAGTGAGAAGGGGACAGGGGGCTACAATGAGCAGTTCTTC
>TRBJ1-1|NA|TRBV19|NA
CASSTRQPNTEAFF
TGTGCCAGTAGTACCCGACAGCCGAACACTGAAGCTTTCTTT
>TRBJ2-3|NA|TRBV10-3|NA
CAISESFSTDTQYF
TGTGCCATCAGTGAGTCCTTCTCGACAGATACGCAGTATTTT
>TRBJ2-2|NA|TRBV5-6|NA
CASSVPLATGELFF
TGTGCCAGCAGCGTCCCACTAGCTACCGGGGAGCTGTTTTTT
>TRBJ2-7|NA|TRBV6-6|TRBD2
CASSHQTSGYYEQYF
TGTGCCAGCAGTCATCAGACTAGCGGATACTACGAGCAGTACTTC
>TRBJ2-7|NA|TRBV5-1|TRBD1
CASSITTGSNEQYF
TGCGCCAGCAGCATTACGACAGGGTCCAACGAGCAGTACTTC
>TRBJ1-2|few|TRBV12-3/TRBV12-4|TRBD1
CASSSTGGYGYTF
TGTGCCAGCAGCTCGACAGGGGGGTATGGCTACACCTTC
>TRBJ1-2|NA|TRBV27|TRBD1
CASSFPDRGRYYF
TGTGCCAGCAGTTTCCCCGACAGGGGCCGCTACTACTTC